The rows below give T cell receptor beta chains drawn from one sample of a study of cytomegalovirus exposure and HLA in healthy donors. TCRdb's table, derived via immunoSEQ multiplex PCR, lists solely in-frame clones and lacks some. The sample has under 200,000 clones, around 80% seen once. The specimen sequenced was PBMCs. These TCRs come from a woman aged 45 to 65 in good health and CMV-seronegative. The CDR3 runs from the conserved cysteine through the conserved F or W. A D gene is named only where the DNA matches it firmly. Clone size is not always given. Where it is, it says once, few, many or a class for expanded clones.

.	TRBV5-1	TRBJ2-5	TRBD2	TGCGCCAGCAGCCCATTTCGGGTGGATGGCACCGGACTAGCGGGAGCCGGGGGGACCCAGTACTTC	CASSPFRVDGTGLAGAGGTQYF
.	TRBV10-1	TRBJ1-4	TRBD1	TGCGCCAGCAGTGATGGGACAGGGAATGAAAAACTGTTTTTT	CASSDGTGNEKLFF
.	TRBV28	TRBJ1-3	TRBD1	TGTGCCAGCAGTTTACAGGGGGCTGGAAACACCATATATTTT	CASSLQGAGNTIYF
.	TRBV4-1	TRBJ2-1	TRBD2	TGCGCCAGCAGCCAATTCCCGACTAGCGGGGGCGGGAATGAGCAGTTCTTC	CASSQFPTSGGGNEQFF
.	TRBV4-3	TRBJ2-7	.	TGCGCCAGCAGCCAAGATGACAGCTCCTACGAGCAGTACTTC	CASSQDDSSYEQYF
once	TRBV19	TRBJ2-2	.	TGTGCCAGTAGTATCCCAGGGGTAGGCGGGGAGCTGTTTTTT	CASSIPGVGGELFF
few	TRBV6-6	TRBJ2-3	TRBD2	TGTGCCAGCAGCTGGACTAGCCGCCGGGATACGCAGTATTTT	CASSWTSRRDTQYF
.	TRBV6-6	TRBJ2-3	.	TGTGCCAGTCATACGGGACTCAGAAAGTCAGATACGCAGTATTTT	CASHTGLRKSDTQYF
once	TRBV4-3	TRBJ2-2	TRBD2	TGCGCCAGCAGCCAAGTTGGTAGCGGGAATACCGGGGAGCTGTTTTTT	CASSQVGSGNTGELFF
.	TRBV28	TRBJ2-7	.	TGTGCCAGCCTACAGGAAAGCTCCTACGAGCAGTACTTC	CASLQESSYEQYF
.	TRBV5-1	TRBJ2-1	.	TGCGCCAGCAGCTTGGACTCCCGGTTGGAGCAGTTCTTC	CASSLDSRLEQFF
.	TRBV10-1	TRBJ1-1	TRBD1	TGCGCCAGCAGACCCTCGGACAGGGATGAAGCTTTCTTT	CASRPSDRDEAFF
.	TRBV7-8	TRBJ2-1	TRBD1	TGTGCCAGCAGCTTAGGGCTAGGGACAGGTTACAATGAGCAGTTCTTC	CASSLGLGTGYNEQFF
few	TRBV5-1	TRBJ2-3	TRBD2	TGCGCCAGCACTATAGCGGGGGTCGAAGATACGCAGTATTTT	CASTIAGVEDTQYF
.	TRBV5-6	TRBJ2-7	.	TGTGCCAGCAGCTTGGGAGGGAACTCCTACGAGCAGTACTTC	CASSLGGNSYEQYF
.	TRBV5-4	TRBJ2-5	.	TGTGCCAGCAGCTTGGGTAGAGGGGGTGGGGATACCCAGTACTTC	CASSLGRGGGDTQYF
.	TRBV2	TRBJ2-2	TRBD1	TGTGCCAGCAGAACACAGGGGGCGAACACCGGGGAGCTGTTTTTT	CASRTQGANTGELFF
.	TRBV10-3	TRBJ1-2	.	TGTGCCATCAGTGAAACGGACATGCCTAGGGAAGGCTACACCTTC	CAISETDMPREGYTF
once	TRBV30	TRBJ2-7	.	TGTGCCTGGAGTGTACGTGGCAGCTCCTACGAGCAGTACTTC	CAWSVRGSSYEQYF
.	TRBV7-9	TRBJ2-6	.	TGTGCCAGCAGAGGGGGAGATGGGGCCAACGTCCTGACTTTC	CASRGGDGANVLTF
.	TRBV9	TRBJ2-2	TRBD2	TGTGCCAGCAGCGATGCCCGGGGACTAGCGGGAAGCTTGGACACCGGGGAGCTGTTTTTT	CASSDARGLAGSLDTGELFF
.	TRBV4-3	TRBJ2-7	TRBD2	TGCGCCAGCAGCCTCCATTTAGCGGGGGGCTACGAGCAGTACTTC	CASSLHLAGGYEQYF
.	TRBV27	TRBJ1-5	TRBD1	TGTGCCAGCAGCCCAACAGGGGGCGAGGGCAATCAGCCCCAGCATTTT	CASSPTGGEGNQPQHF
.	TRBV7-2	TRBJ1-2	.	TGTGCCAGCAGCCAACTGGCCAGGGCAGGCTATGGCTACACCTTC	CASSQLARAGYGYTF
.	TRBV27	TRBJ2-7	.	TGTGCCAGCAGTTTATCTTCGGTACCGTCCTACGAGCAGTACTTC	CASSLSSVPSYEQYF
once	TRBV7-2	TRBJ2-3	TRBD2	TGTGCCAGCAGCCCATCTAGCGGGGGGGGGAACAGCACAGATACGCAGTATTTT	CASSPSSGGGNSTDTQYF
.	TRBV19	TRBJ2-5	TRBD2	TGTGCCAGTAGTTTCGGCGGGGGGGCGCTCGGGAAAGAGACCCAGTACTTC	CASSFGGGALGKETQYF
.	TRBV6-5	TRBJ1-3	TRBD1	TGTGCCAGCAGCCCGGGACAGGGAACCATATATTTT	CASSPGQGTIYF
.	TRBV7-9	TRBJ2-1	TRBD2	TGTGCCAGCAGCTGGGCTAGCGGGAGTTTCGAGCAGTTCTTC	CASSWASGSFEQFF
.	TRBV30	TRBJ2-7	.	TGTGCCTGGAGTCCACCGGGTCAGGGGTTCTTGGGGCAGTACTTC	CAWSPPGQGFLGQYF
once	TRBV5-1	TRBJ1-5	TRBD1	TGCGCCAGCGGCCCGGGACAGGGGGATAGGCCCCAGCATTTT	CASGPGQGDRPQHF
few	TRBV28	TRBJ1-1	.	TGTGCCAGCAGTGGCGGGGGAAACACTGAAGCTTTCTTT	CASSGGGNTEAFF
.	TRBV15	TRBJ2-7	.	TGTGCCACCAGCAGAGTAAGGACAGTCGCCTACGAGCAGTACTTC	CATSRVRTVAYEQYF
.	TRBV7-6	TRBJ2-5	TRBD2	TGTGCCAGCAGCTTAACGGCGGGGGGGTGGGAGACCCAGTACTTC	CASSLTAGGWETQYF
.	TRBV9	TRBJ1-2	TRBD1	TGTGCCAGCAGCGTGACAGGGGGCGCATTGGGATATGGCTACACCTTC	CASSVTGGALGYGYTF
.	TRBV6-5	TRBJ1-5	.	TGTGCCAGCAGCCCCTTCGGTCGCAATCAGCCCCAGCATTTT	CASSPFGRNQPQHF
.	TRBV5-1	TRBJ1-1	.	TGCGCCAGCAGCAAGAACGGTGATACTGAAGCTTTCTTT	CASSKNGDTEAFF
.	TRBV13	TRBJ2-2	.	TGTGCCAGCAGCCCGTTCGGAGAGGTCACCGGGGAGCTGTTTTTT	CASSPFGEVTGELFF
.	TRBV5-6	TRBJ2-5	TRBD2	TGTGCCAGCAGCGTGACTAGCGGGAGGCCACAAGAGACCCAGTACTTC	CASSVTSGRPQETQYF
.	TRBV4-1	TRBJ2-3	.	TGCGCCAGCAGCCAAGATCCCGAGAATACGCAGTATTTT	CASSQDPENTQYF
once	TRBV10-1	TRBJ1-4	.	TGCGCCAGCCAACGCGGATCTAATGAAAAACTGTTTTTT	CASQRGSNEKLFF
.	TRBV7-2	TRBJ1-4	.	TGTGCCAGCAGCTTATTCCACCAGGGGCCAACTAATGAAAAACTGTTTTTT	CASSLFHQGPTNEKLFF
few	TRBV30	TRBJ2-5	.	TGTGCCTGTACACCAGGGCAGACTTACCAAGAGACCCAGTACTTC	CACTPGQTYQETQYF
few	TRBV27	TRBJ2-7	.	TGTGCCAGCAGCGTCAGGGCCCCCCTCTCCTACGAGCAGTACTTC	CASSVRAPLSYEQYF
.	TRBV28	TRBJ1-3	.	TGTGCCAGCGGATCGGTAGGGGACTCTGGAAACACCATATATTTT	CASGSVGDSGNTIYF
.	TRBV7-9	TRBJ2-1	TRBD1	TGTGCCAGCAGCTTAAATACAGGGGTTGAGCAGTTCTTC	CASSLNTGVEQFF
few	TRBV27	TRBJ1-6	.	TGTGCCAGCAGGTCGCGGGACGAGGGTTATTCACCCCTCCACTTT	CASRSRDEGYSPLHF
.	TRBV6-4	TRBJ1-5	TRBD1	TGTGCCAGCAGTCAGACAGGGGAATCTCCTTTT	CASSQTGESPF
.	TRBV9	TRBJ2-1	TRBD1	TGTGCCAGCAGCGTAGGCGGGACAGGGGGCAATGAGCAGTTCTTC	CASSVGGTGGNEQFF
.	TRBV4-1	TRBJ1-2	.	TGCGCCAGCAGCCAAGATATCCAGGGTCGCGGCTACACCTTC	CASSQDIQGRGYTF
.	TRBV20-1	TRBJ2-5	.	TGCAGTGCTAGTAACCAAGAGACCCAGTACTTC	CSASNQETQYF
.	TRBV10-1	TRBJ2-7	TRBD2	TGCGCCAGCAGTGAGAACCCGGGAGGTACCTACGAGCAGTACTTC	CASSENPGGTYEQYF
.	TRBV4-1	TRBJ1-5	.	TGCGCCAGCAGCCAAGAAGCCTCTTCTCATGTGCCCCAGCATTTT	CASSQEASSHVPQHF
.	TRBV6-5	TRBJ1-4	TRBD1	TGTGCCAGCAGTTACTCCTCGGGACAGGTTTCTCGACTGTTTTTT	CASSYSSGQVSRLFF
.	TRBV6-5	TRBJ1-2	.	TGTGCCAGCAGATTTGGGGGGGTCAACTATGGCTACACCTTC	CASRFGGVNYGYTF